This T cell receptor (beta chain) was documented in a study of blood T cell repertoires in COVID-19. Study details: Acute and convalescent COVID-19 specimens originated in the United States, Italy and Spain. PBMCs, B-cell-depleted T cells, or T cells were the source of the cDNA or gDNA that made up the material.

The J segment lost 8 bases and the V segment lost 5 bases, leaving 11 bases of the junction unmatched. This CDR3 has 15 residues. Germline-derived CDR1 and CDR2 are LNHDA and SQIVND (reference sequence). In the source study's methods: Estimates of nucleated cell counts were drawn from the amplification of reference gene primers. The repertoire was sequenced with immunoSEQ multiplex PCR; TCRdb's copy has only in-frame clones and lacks some. The DNA gave D and trimming, while V, J and clone size come from that table. The data show under 300,000 clones, around nine tenths seen once. This chain uses TRBV19 with TRBJ1-2; 10 bases agree with TRBD1. This receptor was identified in a man in his fifties or sixties with acute or convalescent COVID-19. Sequenced input: peripheral blood. The CDR3, as DNA: TGTGCCAGTAGTTCGAGGGACAGGGGAGCTTGGGGCTACACCTTC. Its translation: CASSSRDRGAWGYTF.